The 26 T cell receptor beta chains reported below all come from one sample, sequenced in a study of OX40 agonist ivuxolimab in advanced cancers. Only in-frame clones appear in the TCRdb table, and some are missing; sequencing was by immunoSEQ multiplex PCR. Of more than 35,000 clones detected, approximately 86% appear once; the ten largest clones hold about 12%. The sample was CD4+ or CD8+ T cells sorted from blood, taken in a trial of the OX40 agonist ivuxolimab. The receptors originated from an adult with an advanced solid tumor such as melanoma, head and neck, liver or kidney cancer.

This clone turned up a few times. CDR3 sequence reads: CASSLRFGPGEQYF. The CDR3 region has the DNA TGTGCCAGCAGCTTAAGATTCGGCCCCGGTGAGCAGTACTTC. The chain carries TRBV7-9 and TRBJ2-7; D is uncertain. CDR3 length: 14 residues. Germline assignment: CDR1 SEHNR and CDR2 FQNEAQ (reference sequence). V was pared by 2 bases and J by 7 bases, with 15 bases between.

In nucleotides, the CDR3 is TGCGCCAGCAGCTTGGCCGCCAGGGCACGGGAGCAGTACTTC. Its translation is CASSLAARAREQYF. This chain connects TRBV5-1 to TRBJ2-7; tentatively, D is TRBD1 (5 bases). This CDR3 has 14 residues. Between the trimmed V and J ends, which lost 0 bases and 7 bases, there was a span of 14 bases. Germline CDR1 reads SGHRS; CDR2 reads YFSETQ. The full variable domain, completed using reference TRBV5-1 and TRBJ2-7, is KAGVTQTPRYLIKTRGQQVTLSCSPISGHRSVSWYQQTPGQGLQFLFEYFSETQRNKGNFPGRFSGRQFSNSRSEMNVSTLELGDSALYLCASSLAARAREQYFGPGTRLTVT.

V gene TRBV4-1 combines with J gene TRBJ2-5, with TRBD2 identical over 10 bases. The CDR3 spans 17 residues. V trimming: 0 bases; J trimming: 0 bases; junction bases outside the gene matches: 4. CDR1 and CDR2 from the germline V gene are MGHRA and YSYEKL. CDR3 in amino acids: CASSQDGTSGNQETQYF. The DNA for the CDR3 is TGCGCCAGCAGCCAAGATGGAACTAGCGGGAACCAAGAGACCCAGTACTTC.

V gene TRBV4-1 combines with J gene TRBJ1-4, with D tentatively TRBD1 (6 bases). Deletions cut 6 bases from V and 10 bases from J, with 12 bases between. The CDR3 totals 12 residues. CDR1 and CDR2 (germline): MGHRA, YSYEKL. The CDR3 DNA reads TGCGCCAGCAGAGCCGGGACACGAAAACTGTTTTTT. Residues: CASRAGTRKLFF.

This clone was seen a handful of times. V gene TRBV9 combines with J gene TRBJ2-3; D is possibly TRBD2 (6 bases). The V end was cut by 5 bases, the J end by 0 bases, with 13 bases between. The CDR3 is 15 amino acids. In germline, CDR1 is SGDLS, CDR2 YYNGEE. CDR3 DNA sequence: TGTGCCAGCAGTTTTAGTGGGGGGAGCACAGATACGCAGTATTTT. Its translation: CASSFSGGSTDTQYF. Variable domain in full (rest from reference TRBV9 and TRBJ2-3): DSGVTQTPKHLITATGQRVTLRCSPRSGDLSVYWYQQSLDQGLQFLIQYYNGEERAKGNILERFSAQQFPDLHSELNLSSLELGDSALYFCASSFSGGSTDTQYFGPGTRLTVL.

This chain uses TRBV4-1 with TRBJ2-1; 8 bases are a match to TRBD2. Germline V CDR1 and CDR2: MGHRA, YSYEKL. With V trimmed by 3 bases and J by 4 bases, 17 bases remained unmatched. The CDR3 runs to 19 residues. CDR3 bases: TGCGCCAGCAGCCACCCAGAGAACCCGGGGGGGGGCGCATACAATGAGCAGTTCTTC. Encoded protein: CASSHPENPGGGAYNEQFF.

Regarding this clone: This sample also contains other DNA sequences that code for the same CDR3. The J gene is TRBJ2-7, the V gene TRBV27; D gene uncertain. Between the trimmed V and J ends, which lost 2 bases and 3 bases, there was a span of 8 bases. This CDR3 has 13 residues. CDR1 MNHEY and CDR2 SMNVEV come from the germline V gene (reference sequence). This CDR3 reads CASSLGQLYEQYF. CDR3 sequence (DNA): TGTGCCAGCAGTTTAGGGCAGCTCTACGAGCAGTACTTC.

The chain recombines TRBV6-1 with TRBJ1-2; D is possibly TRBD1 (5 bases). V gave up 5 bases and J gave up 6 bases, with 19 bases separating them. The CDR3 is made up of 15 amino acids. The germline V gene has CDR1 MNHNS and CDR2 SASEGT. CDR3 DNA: TGTGCCAGCAGTCTGACAGTTTTGGGAGGTGATGGCTACACCTTC. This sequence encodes CASSLTVLGGDGYTF.

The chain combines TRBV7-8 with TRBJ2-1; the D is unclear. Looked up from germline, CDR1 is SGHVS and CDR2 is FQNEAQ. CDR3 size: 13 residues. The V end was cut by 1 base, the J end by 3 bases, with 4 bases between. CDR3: CASSLVVYNEQFF. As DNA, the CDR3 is TGTGCCAGCAGCTTAGTAGTCTACAATGAGCAGTTCTTC.

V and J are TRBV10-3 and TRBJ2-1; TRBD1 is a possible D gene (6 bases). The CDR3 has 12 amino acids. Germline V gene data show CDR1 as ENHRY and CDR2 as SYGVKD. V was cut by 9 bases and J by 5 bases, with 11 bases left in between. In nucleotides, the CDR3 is TGTGCCATGGGACACCCGAACAATGAGCAGTTCTTC. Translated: CAMGHPNNEQFF.

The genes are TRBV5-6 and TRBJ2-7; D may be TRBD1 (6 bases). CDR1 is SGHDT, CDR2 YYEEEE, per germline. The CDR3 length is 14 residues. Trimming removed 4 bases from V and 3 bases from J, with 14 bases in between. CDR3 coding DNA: TGTGCCAGCAGCCCTGGCCCAGGGGACTACGAGCAGTACTTC. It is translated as CASSPGPGDYEQYF.

CDR3: CASTRQGSNYGYTF. In DNA, the CDR3 is TGTGCCAGCACCAGACAGGGTTCTAACTATGGCTACACCTTC. V and J are TRBV2 and TRBJ1-2, with 7 bases aligning to TRBD1. CDR1 is SNHLY and CDR2 is FYNNEI in the germline V gene. V was pared by 7 bases and J by 0 bases, with 5 bases of the junction left unmatched. The CDR3 extends over 14 amino acids. The entire variable domain, with the rest obtained from reference TRBV2 and TRBJ1-2, is as follows: EPEVTQTPSHQVTQMGQEVILRCVPISNHLYFYWYRQILGQKVEFLVSFYNNEISEKSEIFDDQFSVERPDGSNFTLKIRSTKLEDSAMYFCASTRQGSNYGYTFGSGTRLTVV.

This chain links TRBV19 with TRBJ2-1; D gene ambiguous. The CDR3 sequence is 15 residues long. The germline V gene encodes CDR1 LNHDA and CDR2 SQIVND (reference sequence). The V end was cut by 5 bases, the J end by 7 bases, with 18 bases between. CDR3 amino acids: CASSPLPSSWNEQFF. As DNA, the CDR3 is TGTGCCAGTAGTCCCCTTCCATCAAGCTGGAATGAGCAGTTCTTC. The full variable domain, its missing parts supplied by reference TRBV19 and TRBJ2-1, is DGGITQSPKYLFRKEGQNVTLSCEQNLNHDAMYWYRQDPGQGLRLIYYSQIVNDFQKGDIAEGYSVSREKKESFPLTVTSAQKNPTAFYLCASSPLPSSWNEQFFGPGTRLTVL.

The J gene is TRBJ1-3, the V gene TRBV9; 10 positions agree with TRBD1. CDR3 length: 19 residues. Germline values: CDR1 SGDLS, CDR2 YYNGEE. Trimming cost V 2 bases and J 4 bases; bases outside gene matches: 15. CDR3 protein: CASSVAEGGQGKKGNTIYF. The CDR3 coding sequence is TGTGCCAGCAGCGTCGCAGAGGGGGGACAGGGGAAGAAGGGAAACACCATATATTTT. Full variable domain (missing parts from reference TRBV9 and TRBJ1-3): DSGVTQTPKHLITATGQRVTLRCSPRSGDLSVYWYQQSLDQGLQFLIQYYNGEERAKGNILERFSAQQFPDLHSELNLSSLELGDSALYFCASSVAEGGQGKKGNTIYFGEGSWLTVV.

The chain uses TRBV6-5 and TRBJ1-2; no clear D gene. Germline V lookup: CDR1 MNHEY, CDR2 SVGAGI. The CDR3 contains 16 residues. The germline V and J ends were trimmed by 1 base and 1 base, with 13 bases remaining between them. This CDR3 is CASSYLRRQDNYGYTF. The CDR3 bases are TGTGCCAGCAGTTACTTGCGTCGGCAGGATAACTATGGCTACACCTTC.

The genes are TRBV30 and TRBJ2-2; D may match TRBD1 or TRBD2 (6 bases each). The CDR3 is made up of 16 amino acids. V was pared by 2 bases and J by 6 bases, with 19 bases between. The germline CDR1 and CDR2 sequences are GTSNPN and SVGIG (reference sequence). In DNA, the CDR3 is TGTGCCTGGAGTCATCCGCGGGTGGGGGGCGCCGGGGAGCTGTTTTTT. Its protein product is CAWSHPRVGGAGELFF.

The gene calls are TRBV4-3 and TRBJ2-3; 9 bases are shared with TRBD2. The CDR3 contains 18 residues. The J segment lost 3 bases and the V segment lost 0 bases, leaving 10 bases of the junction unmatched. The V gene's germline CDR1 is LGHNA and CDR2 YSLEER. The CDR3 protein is CASSQDRGGGALTDTQYF. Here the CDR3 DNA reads TGCGCCAGCAGCCAAGATCGCGGCGGGGGGGCTCTGACAGATACGCAGTATTTT.

CDR3 sequence: CASSYGGNTGELFF. The CDR3 DNA reads TGCGCCAGCAGCTATGGCGGGAACACCGGGGAGCTGTTTTTT. This chain joins TRBV5-1 and TRBJ2-2; D call uncertain. The CDR3 is 14 residues long. V lost 3 bases to trimming and J lost 1 base, with 7 bases between them. Germline V lookup: CDR1 SGHRS, CDR2 YFSETQ.

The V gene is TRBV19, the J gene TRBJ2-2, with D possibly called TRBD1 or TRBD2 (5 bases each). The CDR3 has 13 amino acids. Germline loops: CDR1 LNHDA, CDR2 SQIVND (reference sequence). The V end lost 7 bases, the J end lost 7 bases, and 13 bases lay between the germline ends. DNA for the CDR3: TGTGCCAGTACCCCGAGAGGGGTCGGGGAGCTGTTTTTT. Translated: CASTPRGVGELFF.

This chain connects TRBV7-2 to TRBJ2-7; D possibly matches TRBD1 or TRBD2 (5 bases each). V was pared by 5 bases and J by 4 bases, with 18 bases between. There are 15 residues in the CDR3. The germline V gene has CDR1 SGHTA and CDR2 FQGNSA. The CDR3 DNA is TGTGCCAGCAGCCCAAACAGAGGGGCACAATACGAGCAGTACTTC. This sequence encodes CASSPNRGAQYEQYF. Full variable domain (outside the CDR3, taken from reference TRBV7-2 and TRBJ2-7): GAGVSQSPSNKVTEKGKDVELRCDPISGHTALYWYRQSLGQGLEFLIYFQGNSAPDKSGLPSDRFSAERTGGSVSTLTIQRTQQEDSAVYLCASSPNRGAQYEQYFGPGTRLTVT.

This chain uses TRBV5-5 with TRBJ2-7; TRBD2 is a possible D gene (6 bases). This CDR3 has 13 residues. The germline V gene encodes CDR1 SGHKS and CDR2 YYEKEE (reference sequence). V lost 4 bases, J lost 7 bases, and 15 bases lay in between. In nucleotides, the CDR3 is TGTGCCAGCAGCCTACGCCGCGGGGTTGAGCAGTACTTC. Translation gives CASSLRRGVEQYF.

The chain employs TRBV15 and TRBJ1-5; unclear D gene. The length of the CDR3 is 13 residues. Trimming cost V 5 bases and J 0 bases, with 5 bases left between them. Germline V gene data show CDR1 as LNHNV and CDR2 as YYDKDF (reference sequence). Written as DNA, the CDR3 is TGTGCCACCAGCCTAAGTAGCAATCAGCCCCAGCATTTT. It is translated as CATSLSSNQPQHF.

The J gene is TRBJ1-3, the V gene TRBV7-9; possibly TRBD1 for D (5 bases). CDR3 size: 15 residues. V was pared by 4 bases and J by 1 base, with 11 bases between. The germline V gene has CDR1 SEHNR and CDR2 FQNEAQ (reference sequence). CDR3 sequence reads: CASSSGALSGNTIYF. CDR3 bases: TGTGCCAGCAGCTCCGGGGCCCTTTCTGGAAACACCATATATTTT.

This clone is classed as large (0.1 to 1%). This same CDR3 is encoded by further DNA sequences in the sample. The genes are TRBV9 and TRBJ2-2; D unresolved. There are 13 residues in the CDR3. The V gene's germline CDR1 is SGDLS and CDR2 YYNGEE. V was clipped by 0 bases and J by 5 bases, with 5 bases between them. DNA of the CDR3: TGTGCCAGCAGCGTAGTAGCAACCGGGGAGCTGTTTTTT. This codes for CASSVVATGELFF.

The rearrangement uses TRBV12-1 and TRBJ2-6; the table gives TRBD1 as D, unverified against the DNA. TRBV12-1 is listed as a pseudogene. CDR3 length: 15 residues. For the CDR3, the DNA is TGTGCCAGCAGCATAGGACAAAGTCGGGCCAACGTCCTGACTTTC. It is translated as CASSIGQSRANVLTF.

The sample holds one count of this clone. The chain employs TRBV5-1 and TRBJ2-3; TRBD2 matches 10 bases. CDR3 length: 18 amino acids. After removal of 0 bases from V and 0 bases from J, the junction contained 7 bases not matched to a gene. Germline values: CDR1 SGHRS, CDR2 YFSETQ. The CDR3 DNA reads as TGCGCCAGCAGCTTGGCACTAGCGGGACCCGCTAGCACAGATACGCAGTATTTT. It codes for CASSLALAGPASTDTQYF.